This T cell receptor beta chain was identified during a study of T cell responses to AZD1222 COVID-19 vaccine. Overall study context: Second doses were pooled across both intervals (about 4 or about 12 weeks). Study-wide points: At baseline, just five or six AZD1222 recipients tested seropositive. Donors skewed white British and female; clonal diversity was possibly underestimated. Two AZD1222 doses significantly raised spike-specific TCR breadth and depth over controls.

Remarks on this clone: Its matching antigen is unknown.

TCRdb's copy holds only in-frame clones and misses some; the assay was immunoSEQ multiplex PCR. Counted here are some 100,000 clones, 85% to 90% occurring once; the ten biggest clones make up roughly a tenth. This CDR3 has 15 residues. Germline V gene lookup returns CDR1 LNHDA and CDR2 SQIVND (reference sequence). The ends lost 3 bases at V and 5 bases at J; junction bases unmatched: 8. This rearrangement joins TRBV19 to TRBJ2-5; 8 bases agree with TRBD1. The sample was peripheral blood, taken on day 0 of AZD1222 vaccination. The sequence came from an adult in good health. The CDR3 reads CASSIASGDRETQYF. The CDR3 DNA sequence: TGTGCCAGTAGTATCGCATCTGGGGACAGGGAGACCCAGTACTTC.